One sample yielded the 19 T cell receptor beta chains listed below, sequenced in a study of blood T cells in healthy people across ages. For the second PCR, which ran for about 6 to 11 cycles, a sample-barcoded 5' primer and a J-beta primer mix were used. In TCRdb, the 5' RACE reads were re-called with MiXCR into one record per CDR3 protein. The top ten clones hold 3.7% of a sample with nearly 800,000 distinct CDR3 sequences, around 25% of them seen once. This sample also belongs to another study, concerning T cells of mothers and their children.

Sample: blood. Every receptor here comes from a boy aged 5 to 17 in good health.

The gene calls are TRBV20-1 and TRBJ2-5; D is perhaps TRBD2 (5 bases). The end of the DNA is better explained by TRBJ2-1, so the J call may be wrong. Germline V lookup: CDR1 DFQATT, CDR2 SNEGSKA (reference sequence). The CDR3 extends over 14 amino acids. The CDR3 region is CSAQLALSYNEQFF. As DNA, the CDR3 is TGCAGTGCTCAGCTAGCTCTAAGTTACAATGAGCAGTTCTTC.

The chain carries TRBV20-1 and TRBJ2-5, with D maybe TRBD2 (6 bases). With the DNA end fitting TRBJ2-7 better, the J assignment may be wrong. The CDR3 totals 13 residues. Germline CDR1 DFQATT, CDR2 SNEGSKA (reference sequence). The CDR3 reads CSASGSGIYEQYF. Here the CDR3 DNA reads TGCAGTGCTAGCGGGAGTGGTATTTACGAGCAGTACTTC.

This chain links TRBV7-2 with TRBJ2-5, with 7 nucleotides matching TRBD1. Trimming took 5 bases from V and 7 from J; bases not matched to a gene: 10. Germline assignment: CDR1 SGHTA and CDR2 FQGNSA. This CDR3 spans 14 amino acids. The CDR3 DNA is TGTGCCAGCAGCGAGGGACAGCCTCGGGTGACCCAGTACTTC. Translation: CASSEGQPRVTQYF.

The V and J genes are TRBV6-2 or TRBV6-3 and TRBJ2-5, with 8 bases matching TRBD1. Gene TRBJ2-7 matches the end of the DNA better, so the J call may be wrong. The length of the CDR3 is 13 residues. CDR1 and CDR2 from the germline V gene are MNHEY and SVGEGT. This CDR3 reads CASSRDRRVEQYF. The CDR3 nucleotides read TGTGCCAGCAGCCGGGACAGGAGGGTCGAGCAGTACTTC.

This clonotype was picked up a small number of times. J is TRBJ2-7 and V is TRBV5-1; D gene unclear. CDR3 size: 14 residues. Germline-derived CDR1 and CDR2 are SGHRS and YFSETQ. Trimming removed 3 bases at V and 0 bases at J, with 10 bases between. CDR3 in DNA: TGCGCCAGCAGCTGGAGTTTGGGCTCCTACGAGCAGTACTTC. This encodes CASSWSLGSYEQYF.

CDR3 DNA sequence: TGTGCCAGCAGTAGGGGACAGCCGGGGCAGTACTTC. It specifies CASSRGQPGQYF. This chain links TRBV12-3 or TRBV12-4 with TRBJ2-7; 7 bases agree with TRBD1. The CDR3 is made up of 12 amino acids. With V trimmed by 5 bases and J by 9 bases, 7 bases remained unmatched.

There are a few counts of this clonotype. V usage is TRBV6-5 and J usage is TRBJ2-5, with D uncertain. The assigned J gene may be wrong: the sequence end matches TRBJ2-1 better. There are 12 residues in the CDR3. Germline V lookup: CDR1 MNHEY, CDR2 SVGAGI. CDR3: CASSYSVDEQFF. The CDR3 DNA reads TGTGCCAGCAGTTACTCGGTAGATGAGCAGTTCTTC.

The chain carries TRBV27 and TRBJ2-7, with D possibly called TRBD1 or TRBD2 (5 bases each). The CDR3 runs 14 residues. V was cut by 5 bases and J by 5 bases, with 16 bases left in between. In germline, CDR1 is MNHEY, CDR2 SMNVEV (reference sequence). The DNA for the CDR3 is TGTGCCAGCAGTATTATGCCAGGGAGCGACGAGCAGTACTTC. This codes for CASSIMPGSDEQYF.

This sequence joins TRBV27 and TRBJ1-6; the D is unclear. Germline V gene data show CDR1 as MNHEY and CDR2 as SMNVEV (reference sequence). The CDR3 contains 15 residues. Trimming shortened V by 5 bases and J by 2 bases, and 10 bases separated the two germline ends. CDR3 sequence: CASSGRAAYNSPLHF. The CDR3 bases are TGTGCCAGCAGTGGGAGGGCTGCCTATAATTCACCCCTCCACTTT.

The rearrangement links TRBV11-1 to TRBJ2-5, with TRBD1 as a possible D gene (5 bases). The end of the DNA fits TRBJ2-1 better, so the J call may be wrong. Looked up from germline, CDR1 is SGHAT and CDR2 is FQDESV (reference sequence). The CDR3 runs 14 residues. The DNA of the CDR3 is TGTGCCAGCAGCTTGGGGCCCCCCTCCGGTGAGCAGTTCTTC. Amino acids: CASSLGPPSGEQFF.

This clonotype has a handful of counts. The chain is built from TRBV12-3 or TRBV12-4 and TRBJ2-2; tentative D call: TRBD1 (5 bases). Between the trimmed V and J ends, which lost 5 bases and 0 bases, there was a span of 10 bases. This CDR3 has 15 residues. This CDR3 reads CASSLDKSNTGELFF. The DNA of the CDR3 is TGTGCCAGCAGTCTGGACAAATCGAACACCGGGGAGCTGTTTTTT.

This clonotype was seen more than once but under ten times. The J gene is TRBJ1-1, the V gene TRBV20-1, with 11 bases identical to TRBD1. Unmatched junction bases numbered 8, after V lost 3 bases and J lost 11 bases. The CDR3 is made up of 13 amino acids. Germline CDR1 reads DFQATT; CDR2 reads SNEGSKA (reference sequence). CDR3 in amino acids: CSASRTGGVMAFF. The CDR3 nucleotides read TGCAGTGCTAGCAGGACAGGGGGCGTTATGGCTTTCTTT.

The V call is TRBV7-8, the J call TRBJ1-1; no clear D. In germline, CDR1 is SGHVS, CDR2 FQNEAQ. Trimming removed 1 base at V and 4 bases at J, with 7 bases between. The CDR3 runs to 13 residues. The CDR3 DNA sequence: TGTGCCAGCAGCTTAGTTGAGGTCACTGAAGCTTTCTTT. Its translation: CASSLVEVTEAFF.

The genes are TRBV3-1 and TRBJ2-5; no definite D call. CDR1 and CDR2 from the germline V gene are LGHDT and YNNKEL (reference sequence). V shed 3 bases and J shed 2 bases, with 7 bases lying between them. This CDR3 is built from 13 residues. CDR3 sequence reads: CASSHMNQETQYF. DNA of the CDR3: TGTGCCAGCAGCCACATGAATCAAGAGACCCAGTACTTC.

This clonotype showed up just a few times. The chain employs TRBV24-1 and TRBJ1-5, with no clear D. The CDR3 length is 15 residues. Trimming removed 5 bases from V and 1 base from J, with 11 bases in between. Germline CDR1 and CDR2: KGHDR and SFDVKD. The CDR3 loop reads CATSASFGSNQPQHF. The CDR3 DNA reads TGTGCCACCAGTGCGTCGTTTGGCAGCAATCAGCCCCAGCATTTT.

The chain links TRBV4-2 to TRBJ2-4; either TRBD1 or TRBD2 may fit D (5 bases each). V lost 1 base, J lost 2 bases, and 21 bases lay in between. The V gene's germline CDR1 is LGHNA and CDR2 YNFKEQ. This CDR3 is built from 19 residues. The CDR3: CASSQGMGPQGAPKNIQYF. The CDR3 DNA is TGTGCCAGCAGCCAAGGCATGGGACCCCAAGGGGCTCCCAAAAACATTCAGTACTTC.

The gene calls are TRBV12-3 or TRBV12-4 and TRBJ2-2; no reliable D call. CDR3 size: 14 residues. Trimming pared 3 bases from V and 5 bases from J, leaving 10 bases between. CDR3 nucleotides: TGTGCCAGCAGTTTGTCGGCTGAGACCGGGGAGCTGTTTTTT. Protein: CASSLSAETGELFF.

This clonotype was observed a few times. V and J are TRBV7-9 and TRBJ1-2; unclear D gene. Germline lookup yields CDR1 SEHNR and CDR2 FQNEAQ (reference sequence). With 1 base removed from V and 4 bases from J, the gap between germline ends came to 16 bases. This CDR3 is built from 16 residues. The CDR3 DNA is TGTGCCAGCAGCTTAGGGGCGGCCACGTCTAGCTATGGCTACACCTTC. Protein: CASSLGAATSSYGYTF.

The CDR3 DNA follows: TGTGCCATCAGTGGACAGGGGGCACCCCGGAACACTGAAGCTTTCTTT. Translating it yields CAISGQGAPRNTEAFF. The V call is TRBV10-3, the J call TRBJ1-1; 10 bases are shared with TRBD1. Trimming took 4 bases from V and 1 from J; bases not matched to a gene: 6. This CDR3 region has 16 residues. Germline CDR1 ENHRY, CDR2 SYGVKD.